This T cell receptor (beta chain) comes out of a study of siplizumab effects on memory and regulatory T cells. To note about this clone: Its cognate antigen is unknown.

Study findings and constraints: Proliferating siplizumab-culture Tregs lacked confirmation of suppressive function. Tracing alloreactive clones into unstimulated subsets worked for only a minor fraction of them. Mean Treg-derived proportions of mappable alloreactive CD4+ clones were around 70% for siplizumab and approximately 25% for controls.

From germline, CDR1 is MDHEN and CDR2 SYDVKM. Trimming at V came to 3 bases and at J to 8 bases, leaving 13 bases not matched to a gene. The CDR3 loop spans 17 amino acids. Sequencing was performed with immunoSEQ multiplex PCR; in TCRdb, only in-frame clones are kept and a portion is missing. Here the sample spans around 87,000 clones, 85% to 90% being singletons. Input material: CD4+ T cells sorted from blood. The sequence derives from a human donor in good health. The chain links TRBV28 to TRBJ1-5; 10 nucleotides match TRBD1. This CDR3 is CASSFGTGVLIGEPQHF. DNA for the CDR3: TGTGCCAGCAGTTTCGGGACAGGGGTGTTAATTGGGGAGCCCCAGCATTTT.